One sample yielded the 20 T cell receptor beta chains listed below, sequenced in a study of OX40 agonist ivuxolimab in advanced cancers. The protocol was immunoSEQ multiplex PCR, while the TCRdb copy is restricted to in-frame clones and leaves out a portion. In the table there are about 43,000 clones, approximately 83% of which are singletons. Sequences were derived from CD4+ or CD8+ T cells sorted from blood, sampled in a trial of the OX40 agonist ivuxolimab. The receptors originated from an adult with an advanced solid tumor such as melanoma, head and neck, liver or kidney cancer.

This clone was counted once. The chain is built from TRBV7-8 and TRBJ2-7; possibly TRBD2 for D (7 bases). V lost 1 base and J lost 6, with 10 bases in between. The CDR3 spans 13 residues. Germline CDR1 SGHVS, CDR2 FQNEAQ. The CDR3, as DNA: TGTGCCAGCAGCTTAGGAGGGGGGGGCGAGCAGTACTTC. Translation: CASSLGGGGEQYF.

The chain is built from TRBV28 and TRBJ2-2; TRBD2 might be the D (6 bases). CDR1 and CDR2 from the germline V gene are MDHEN and SYDVKM. CDR3 length: 16 amino acids. Trimming shortened V by 7 bases and J by 6 bases, and 21 bases separated the two germline ends. The CDR3 region has the DNA TGTGCCAGCAATTCCGGGGGACTCCCCCAACCCGGGGAGCTGTTTTTT. This translates into CASNSGGLPQPGELFF.

This clone was seen a handful of times. The J gene is TRBJ2-2, the V gene TRBV18, with D uncertain. Trimming left V 1 base short and J 4 bases short, with 10 bases between. The CDR3 contains 15 residues. Germline CDR1 reads KGHSH; CDR2 reads LQKENI. This chain's CDR3 is CASSPRGLGTGELFF. DNA for the CDR3: TGTGCCAGCTCACCACGTGGATTAGGCACCGGGGAGCTGTTTTTT.

The rearrangement links TRBV7-3 to TRBJ1-3; weak D call: TRBD1 (5 bases). Trimming shortened V by 4 bases and J by 7 bases, and 11 bases separated the two germline ends. The CDR3 has 13 residues. Germline V gene sequence: CDR1 SGHTA, CDR2 FQGTGA. The chain's CDR3 is CASSSTRGNTIYF. The CDR3, as DNA: TGTGCCAGCAGCTCCACCCGGGGCAACACCATATATTTT.

This chain links TRBV18 with TRBJ2-2; 9 bases align to TRBD1. This CDR3 has 16 residues. Looked up from germline, CDR1 is KGHSH and CDR2 is LQKENI. V gave up 5 bases and J gave up 6 bases; unmatched junction bases: 10. The CDR3 reads CASSAPGTGFPGELFF. The CDR3 region has the DNA TGTGCCAGCTCAGCGCCCGGGACAGGGTTTCCCGGGGAGCTGTTTTTT.

The V call is TRBV7-3, the J call TRBJ2-7, with D possibly TRBD1 on 6 matching bases. In germline, CDR1 is SGHTA, CDR2 FQGTGA. V lost 1 base and J lost 1, with 8 bases in between. The CDR3 totals 14 residues. In DNA, the CDR3 is TGTGCCAGCAGCTTAATGGGACAATCCTACGAGCAGTACTTC. Protein sequence: CASSLMGQSYEQYF.

The gene calls are TRBV30 and TRBJ1-4; no firm D call. This CDR3 has 13 residues. The V and J ends lost 2 bases and 7 bases respectively, with 11 bases between them. Germline-derived CDR1 and CDR2 are GTSNPN and SVGIG (reference sequence). The CDR3 nucleotides are TGTGCCTGGAGTTTGAGAACGGGTGAAAAACTGTTTTTT. It is translated as CAWSLRTGEKLFF.

The chain uses TRBV28 and TRBJ2-1; 10 nucleotides agree with TRBD1. CDR1 and CDR2 from the germline V gene are MDHEN and SYDVKM. Germline trimming cut 6 bases from V and 2 bases from J; bases unmatched to any gene: 7. The CDR3 consists of 16 residues. The DNA for the CDR3 is TGTGCCAGCAGGACGCCCGGGACAGGGGCCTACAATGAGCAGTTCTTC. The encoded protein is CASRTPGTGAYNEQFF.

V usage is TRBV12-5 and J usage is TRBJ2-4, with D unresolved. Germline lookup yields CDR1 LGHNT and CDR2 FRNRAP. V gave up 2 bases and J gave up 9 bases, with 17 bases separating them. The CDR3 runs 15 residues. CDR3 nucleotide sequence: TGTGCTAGTGGTTTGTCGGCCTATCTAGTGGGCATTCAGTACTTC. It codes for CASGLSAYLVGIQYF.

The chain carries TRBV18 and TRBJ1-1; D call uncertain. Germline CDR1 and CDR2: KGHSH and LQKENI. This CDR3 contains 12 residues. V was trimmed by 5 bases and J by 7 bases, leaving 11 bases between them. The CDR3 sequence is CASSSNTLEAFF. The DNA for the CDR3 is TGTGCCAGCTCATCTAACACCCTTGAAGCTTTCTTT. Full variable domain (rest looked up from reference TRBV18 and TRBJ1-1): NAGVMQNPRHLVRRRGQEARLRCSPMKGHSHVYWYRQLPEEGLKFMVYLQKENIIDESGMPKERFSAEFPKEGPSILRIQQVVRGDSAAYFCASSSNTLEAFFGQGTRLTVV.

Points on this clone: Germline and junction disagree at one end, which may indicate a read error. The J gene is TRBJ2-5, the V gene TRBV14, with D perhaps TRBD1 (5 bases). The CDR3 is made up of 13 amino acids. CDR1 and CDR2 from the germline V gene are SGHDN and FVKESK. The CDR3 region has the DNA TGTGCCAGCAGCCTCTTCGGACAAGAGAGCCAGTACTTC. It encodes CASSLFGQESQYF.

The CDR3 coding sequence is TGCGCCAGCAGCCAAGAGTCCGGCGGGGGGGCGGGGGAGCAGTACTTC. The encoded protein is CASSQESGGGAGEQYF. The gene calls are TRBV4-1 and TRBJ2-7, with 9 bases lining up with TRBD2. Trimming at V came to 0 bases and at J to 7 bases, leaving 10 bases not matched to a gene. CDR1 and CDR2 (germline): MGHRA, YSYEKL. The CDR3 length is 16 residues.

V and J are TRBV11-2 and TRBJ2-4; tentatively, D is TRBD1 or TRBD2 (5 bases each). Germline V lookup: CDR1 SGHAT, CDR2 FQNNGV. The CDR3 runs 15 residues. Trimming pared 6 bases from V and 0 bases from J, leaving 12 bases between. The CDR3 here is CASRSAGRAKNIQYF. DNA of the CDR3: TGTGCCAGCAGATCCGCAGGGAGAGCCAAAAACATTCAGTACTTC.

V gene TRBV2 combines with J gene TRBJ2-3; 12 nucleotides match TRBD2. CDR3 length: 15 residues. Germline loops: CDR1 SNHLY, CDR2 FYNNEI. J was trimmed by 6 bases and V by 5 bases; bases with no gene match: 6. In DNA, the CDR3 is TGTGCCAGCAGTACGACTAGCGGGAGTTATGATACGCAGTATTTT. Protein sequence: CASSTTSGSYDTQYF.

The V gene is TRBV4-1, the J gene TRBJ1-4, with D unresolved. This CDR3 spans 15 amino acids. The V gene's germline CDR1 is MGHRA and CDR2 YSYEKL. V lost 0 bases to trimming and J lost 5 bases, with 10 bases between them. The CDR3 loop is CASSQEVVGNEKLFF. The CDR3 bases are TGCGCCAGCAGCCAAGAAGTGGTGGGAAATGAAAAACTGTTTTTT.

V is TRBV9 and J is TRBJ2-5, with D possibly matching TRBD1 (6 bases). Germline loops: CDR1 SGDLS, CDR2 YYNGEE. The V end was cut by 0 bases, the J end by 2 bases, with 8 bases between. The length of the CDR3 is 14 residues. The CDR3 DNA follows: TGTGCCAGCAGCGTAGGGACAGCACAAGAGACCCAGTACTTC. Translating it yields CASSVGTAQETQYF.

Comments on this clone: The germline gene is not matched at one end of the junction; a read error may be the cause. The V call is TRBV6-1, the J call TRBJ1-3, with 7 bases fitting TRBD1. CDR1 MNHNS and CDR2 SASEGT come from the germline V gene. The CDR3 length is 15 residues. The CDR3 DNA reads as TGTGCCATCAGTGGGACAGATTCCTCTGGAAACACCATATATTTT. Amino acids: CAISGTDSSGNTIYF.

The V call is TRBV9, the J call TRBJ2-1, with 9 positions matching TRBD2. The CDR3 is made up of 16 amino acids. J lost 7 bases, V lost 3 bases, and 11 bases had no gene match. Germline CDR1 and CDR2: SGDLS and YYNGEE. CDR3 in amino acids: CASSAEPAGGVNEQFF. The CDR3 coding sequence is TGTGCCAGCAGCGCCGAGCCAGCGGGAGGCGTAAATGAGCAGTTCTTC.

Worth noting for this clone: A much larger clone sits a single nucleotide away, making a read error possible. This specimen includes other DNA sequences encoding the same CDR3. V gene TRBV13 combines with J gene TRBJ1-1; unclear D gene. V lost 6 bases and J lost 1, with 6 bases in between. Looked up from germline, CDR1 is PRHDT and CDR2 is FYEKMQ (reference sequence). This CDR3 region has 12 residues. CDR3 region: CASSEGNTEAFF. CDR3 bases: TGTGCCAGCAGTGAGGGGAACACTGAAGCTTTCTTT.

The J gene is TRBJ2-5, the V gene TRBV5-1; TRBD2 aligns across 13 bases. The closer fit of TRBJ2-7 to the DNA end suggests the J call may be wrong. The CDR3 is 15 amino acids. Germline V gene lookup returns CDR1 SGHRS and CDR2 YFSETQ. The CDR3 region has the DNA TGCGCCAGCAGACCGGGACTAGCGGGACGGGACGAGCAGTACTTC. Translation gives CASRPGLAGRDEQYF.